This entry features one T cell receptor (beta chain) sequence. Profiled with immunoSEQ multiplex PCR; TCRdb holds only in-frame clones, not every one. The sample holds about 190,000 clones, 80% to 90% seen once. This entry belongs to a study of blood T cell repertoires in COVID-19. Study-wide background: Sites in the United States, Italy and Spain provided acute and convalescent COVID-19 samples.

The CDR3 runs 13 residues. Trimming cost V 6 bases and J 3 bases; bases outside gene matches: 4. Germline CDR1 reads SGHTA; CDR2 reads FQGTGA. This sequence was found in a human donor in a cohort sampled during active COVID-19. The chain recombines TRBV7-3 with TRBJ1-1; 7 bases align to TRBD1. Input material: peripheral blood. The CDR3 coding sequence is TGTGCCAGCAGTGGGCAGGGGGACACTGAAGCTTTCTTT. Translation: CASSGQGDTEAFF.